This passage covers 9 T cell receptor beta chains from one sample sequenced in a study of regulatory T cells in long-lasting Graves disease. Sample time point: persistent/refractory GD, antithyroid drugs over 5 years with positive TRAb. Isolated PBMC RNA provided the starting material for the TCR library. Relying on iRepertoire HTBI primers and Arm-PCR of CDR3 regions, the team built TCR beta libraries. Each CDR3 protein gets one entry after TCRdb re-called the multiplex PCR reads with MiXCR. The sample includes more than 650,000 distinct CDR3 sequences, about 30% of them seen just once. This sample comprised peripheral blood mononuclear cells (PBMCs), obtained when the disease was refractory, from a patient treated with antithyroid drugs. These receptors came from a female donor with Graves disease.

This clonotype was seen a single time. V gene TRBV12-3 or TRBV12-4 combines with J gene TRBJ1-2; a possible D gene is TRBD1 (5 bases). This CDR3 region has 14 residues. Trimming stripped 5 bases from V and 3 bases from J, with 13 bases between. CDR3: CASSPMGGYYGYTF. CDR3 nucleotide sequence: TGTGCCAGCAGTCCTATGGGGGGATACTATGGCTACACCTTC.

The CDR3 coding sequence is TGTGCCAGCAGCTACGGACAGGGAGCGAACACCGGGGAGCTGTTTTTT. It is translated as CASSYGQGANTGELFF. The chain uses TRBV12-3 or TRBV12-4 and TRBJ2-2; 8 bases are shared with TRBD1. V dropped 6 bases and J dropped 0; count of bases not matched to a gene: 6. The CDR3 extends over 16 amino acids.

With regard to this clonotype: Given the absence of the conserved phenylalanine or tryptophan at the CDR3 end, a read error is likely. The chain has TRBV3-1 and TRBJ1-1; D gene unclear. Trimming stripped 4 bases from V and 0 bases from J, with 6 bases between. The germline CDR1 and CDR2 sequences are LGHDT and YNNKEL (reference sequence). This CDR3 is 13 amino acids long. The CDR3 coding sequence is TGTGCCAGCAGCCCACTGCTGAACACTGAAGCTTTCTCT. Its protein product is CASSPLLNTEAFS.

This chain connects TRBV7-6 to TRBJ1-4, with D possibly TRBD1 on 6 matching bases. Deletions cut 1 base from V and 8 bases from J, with 14 bases between. The length of the CDR3 is 15 residues. The germline V gene has CDR1 SGHVS and CDR2 FNYEAQ. CDR3 protein: CASSLVQGRGEKLFF. Written as DNA, the CDR3 is TGTGCCAGCAGCTTAGTCCAGGGGCGGGGGGAAAAACTGTTTTTT.

In its sample, this clonotype was seen a few times. The rearrangement joins TRBV12-3 or TRBV12-4 to TRBJ1-6; D gene uncertain. Trimming pared 6 bases from V and 5 bases from J, leaving 8 bases between. The CDR3 has 13 residues. For the CDR3, the DNA is TGTGCCAGCAGCCGTCTAGATAATTCACCCCTCCACTTT. Amino acids: CASSRLDNSPLHF.

This clonotype showed up many times. The chain carries TRBV6-1 and TRBJ1-2; perhaps TRBD1 as D (5 bases). V lost 7 bases to trimming and J lost 2 bases, with 17 bases between them. Germline CDR1 reads MNHNS; CDR2 reads SASEGT. CDR3 length: 15 amino acids. The CDR3 region is CASTPKPGLNYGYTF. CDR3 DNA sequence: TGTGCCAGCACCCCCAAGCCGGGGCTGAACTATGGCTACACCTTC.

As DNA, the CDR3 is TGCGCCAGCAGCCAAGTATCGTGGGGAGGATTCTCCTACGAGCAGTACTTC. Translated: CASSQVSWGGFSYEQYF. The chain uses TRBV4-1 and TRBJ2-7, with D possibly being TRBD2 (6 bases). The CDR3 runs 17 residues. Germline values: CDR1 MGHRA, CDR2 YSYEKL. The ends were cut back, 1 base at V and 0 bases at J, with 16 bases in the middle.

This rearrangement joins TRBV3-1 to TRBJ2-6; D is ambiguous. Germline V gene sequence: CDR1 LGHDT, CDR2 YNNKEL (reference sequence). The CDR3 spans 18 residues. Trimming took 1 base from V and 0 from J, leaving 13 bases between them. This CDR3 is CASSQVLGLISGANVLTF. As DNA, the CDR3 is TGTGCCAGCAGCCAAGTTCTGGGCCTGATCTCTGGGGCCAACGTCCTGACTTTC.

This clonotype was seen a handful of times. This chain connects TRBV18 to TRBJ1-1; D not resolved. The CDR3 covers 13 residues. Trimming removed 6 bases from V and 4 bases from J, with 12 bases in between. CDR1 and CDR2 (germline): KGHSH, LQKENI. CDR3 sequence: CASSPTQVTEAFF. The CDR3 DNA is TGTGCCAGCTCTCCAACCCAGGTCACTGAAGCTTTCTTT.